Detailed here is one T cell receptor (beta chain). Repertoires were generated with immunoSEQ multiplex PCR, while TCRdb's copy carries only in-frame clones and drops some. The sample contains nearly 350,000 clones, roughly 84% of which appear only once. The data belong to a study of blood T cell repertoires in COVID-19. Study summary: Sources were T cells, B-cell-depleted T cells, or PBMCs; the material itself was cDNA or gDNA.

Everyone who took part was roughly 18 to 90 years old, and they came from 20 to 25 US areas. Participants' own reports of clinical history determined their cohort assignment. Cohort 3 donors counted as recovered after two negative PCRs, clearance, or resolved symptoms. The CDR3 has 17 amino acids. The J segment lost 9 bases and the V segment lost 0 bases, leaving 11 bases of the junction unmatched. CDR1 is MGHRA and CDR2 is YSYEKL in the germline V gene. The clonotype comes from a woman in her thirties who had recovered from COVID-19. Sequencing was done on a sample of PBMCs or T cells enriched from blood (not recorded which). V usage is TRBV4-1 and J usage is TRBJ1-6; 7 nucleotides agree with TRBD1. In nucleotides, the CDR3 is TGCGCCAGCAGCCAAGATCTCCGGGAGACAGGGACTTCACCCCTCCACTTT. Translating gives CASSQDLRETGTSPLHF.